This T cell receptor (beta chain) is drawn from a study of response to subunit inactivated influenza vaccine. TCRdb reprocessed the RT-PCR reads via MiXCR and lists one record per CDR3 protein. The sample has 500,000 to 750,000 distinct CDR3 sequences, about 15% seen once. Germline CDR1 and CDR2: SGHTA and FQGNSA. The CDR3 runs 15 residues. J gave up 5 bases and V 4 bases, and 4 bases lay outside the gene matches. This sequence joins TRBV7-2 and TRBJ2-5, with 13 bases that match TRBD2. The source was PBMCs from blood, collected 11 to 12 days after vaccination. This clonotype was obtained from a man in his forties or fifties who received an inactivated influenza vaccine. CDR3 protein: CASSWTSGSSETQYF. DNA of the CDR3: TGTGCCAGCAGCTGGACTAGCGGGAGCTCTGAGACCCAGTACTTC. Filled out from reference TRBV7-2 and TRBJ2-5, the complete variable domain reads GAGVSQSPSNKVTEKGKDVELRCDPISGHTALYWYRQSLGQGLEFLIYFQGNSAPDKSGLPSDRFSAERTGGSVSTLTIQRTQQEDSAVYLCASSWTSGSSETQYFGPGTRLLVL.